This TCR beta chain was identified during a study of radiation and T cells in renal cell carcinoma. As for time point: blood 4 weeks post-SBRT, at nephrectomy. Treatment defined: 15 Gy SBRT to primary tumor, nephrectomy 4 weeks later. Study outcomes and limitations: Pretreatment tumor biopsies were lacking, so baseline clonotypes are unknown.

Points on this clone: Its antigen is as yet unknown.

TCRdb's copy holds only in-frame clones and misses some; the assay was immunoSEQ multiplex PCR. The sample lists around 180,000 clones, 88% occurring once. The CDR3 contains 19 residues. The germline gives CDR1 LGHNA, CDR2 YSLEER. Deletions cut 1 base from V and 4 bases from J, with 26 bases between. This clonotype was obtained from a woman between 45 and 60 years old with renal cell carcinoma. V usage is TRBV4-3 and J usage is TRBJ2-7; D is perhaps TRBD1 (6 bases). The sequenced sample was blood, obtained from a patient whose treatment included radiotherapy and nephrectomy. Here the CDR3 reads CASSQGVQWRTDPVYEQYF. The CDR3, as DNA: TGCGCCAGCAGCCAAGGAGTGCAGTGGAGGACAGACCCCGTTTACGAGCAGTACTTC.